This T cell receptor beta chain was retrieved from a study of blood T cell repertoires in COVID-19. Study in general: Acute and convalescent COVID-19 samples came from the United States, Italy and Spain. T cells, B-cell-depleted T cells, or PBMCs provided the cDNA or gDNA that served as material.

Under the authors' procedure: Amplification from reference gene primers served as the basis for estimated nucleated cell counts. Libraries were prepared by immunoSEQ multiplex PCR; TCRdb keeps only in-frame clonotypes and omits some of them. V and J calls and clone size are copied from that table; D and trimming were computed from the DNA. The sample records about 250,000 clones, approximately 90% being singletons. The CDR3 extends over 19 amino acids. Germline lookup yields CDR1 MGHRA and CDR2 YSYEKL. With 0 bases removed from V and 1 base from J, the gap between germline ends came to 16 bases. The gene calls are TRBV4-1 and TRBJ2-6; D not resolved. Sequenced sample: peripheral blood. The receptor's source is a woman in her thirties or forties who had recovered from COVID-19. The CDR3 is CASSQDRITVESGANVLTF. As DNA, the CDR3 is TGCGCCAGCAGCCAAGATAGGATAACAGTCGAGTCTGGGGCCAACGTCCTGACTTTC.